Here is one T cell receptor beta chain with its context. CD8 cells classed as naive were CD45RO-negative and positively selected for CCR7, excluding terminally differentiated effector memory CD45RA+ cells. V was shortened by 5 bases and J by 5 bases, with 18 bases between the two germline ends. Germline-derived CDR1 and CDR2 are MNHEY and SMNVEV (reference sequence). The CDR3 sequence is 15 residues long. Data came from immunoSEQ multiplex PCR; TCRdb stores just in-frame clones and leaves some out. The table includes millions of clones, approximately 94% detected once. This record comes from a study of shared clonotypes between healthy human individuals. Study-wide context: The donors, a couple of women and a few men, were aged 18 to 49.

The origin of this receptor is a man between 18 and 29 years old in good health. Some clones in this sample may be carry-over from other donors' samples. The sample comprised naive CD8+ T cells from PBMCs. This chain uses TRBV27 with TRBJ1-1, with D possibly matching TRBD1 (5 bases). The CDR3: CASSPSWGGRTEAFF. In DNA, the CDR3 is TGTGCCAGCAGTCCCTCTTGGGGGGGAAGGACTGAAGCTTTCTTT.